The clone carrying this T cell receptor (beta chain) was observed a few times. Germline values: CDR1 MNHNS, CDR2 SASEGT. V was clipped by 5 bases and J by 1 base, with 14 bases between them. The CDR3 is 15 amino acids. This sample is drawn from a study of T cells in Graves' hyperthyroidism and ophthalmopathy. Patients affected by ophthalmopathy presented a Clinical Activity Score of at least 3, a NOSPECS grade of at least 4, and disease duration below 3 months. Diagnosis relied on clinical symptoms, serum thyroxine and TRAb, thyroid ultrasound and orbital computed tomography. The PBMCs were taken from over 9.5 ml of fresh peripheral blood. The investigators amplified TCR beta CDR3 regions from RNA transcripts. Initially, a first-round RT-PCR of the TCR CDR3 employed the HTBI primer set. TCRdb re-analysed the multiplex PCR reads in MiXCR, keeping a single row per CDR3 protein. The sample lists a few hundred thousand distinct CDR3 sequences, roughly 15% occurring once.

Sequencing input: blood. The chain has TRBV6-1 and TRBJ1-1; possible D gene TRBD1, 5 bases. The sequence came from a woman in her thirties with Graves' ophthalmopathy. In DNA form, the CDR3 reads TGTGCCAGCAGTATACACCAGGGTGAGAACACTGAAGCTTTCTTT. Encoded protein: CASSIHQGENTEAFF.